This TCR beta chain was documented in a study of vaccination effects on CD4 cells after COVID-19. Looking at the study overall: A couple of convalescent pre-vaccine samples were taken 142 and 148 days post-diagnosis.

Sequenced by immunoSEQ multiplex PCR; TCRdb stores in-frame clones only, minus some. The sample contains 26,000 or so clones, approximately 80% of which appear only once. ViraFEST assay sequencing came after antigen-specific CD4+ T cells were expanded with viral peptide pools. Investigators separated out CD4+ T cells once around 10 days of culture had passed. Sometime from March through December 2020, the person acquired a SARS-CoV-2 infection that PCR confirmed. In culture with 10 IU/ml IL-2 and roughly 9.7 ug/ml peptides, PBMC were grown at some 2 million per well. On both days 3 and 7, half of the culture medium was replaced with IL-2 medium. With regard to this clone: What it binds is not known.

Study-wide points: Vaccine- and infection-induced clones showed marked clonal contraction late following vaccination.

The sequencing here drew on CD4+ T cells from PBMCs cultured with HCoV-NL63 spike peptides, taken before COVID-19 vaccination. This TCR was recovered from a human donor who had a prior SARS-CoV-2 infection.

The CDR3 DNA sequence: TGTGCCAGCAGTTCCGCGACTAGCGGGAGTTACGAGCAGTACTTC. It specifies CASSSATSGSYEQYF. The chain combines TRBV6-5 with TRBJ2-7, with 12 bases aligning to TRBD2. There are 15 residues in the CDR3. CDR1 is MNHEY, CDR2 SVGAGI, per germline. V shed 4 bases and J 4 bases; nucleotides not matched to a gene: 5.